This T cell receptor beta chain was documented in a study of blood T cell repertoires in COVID-19. Study details: Donors in the United States, Italy and Spain gave samples during acute or convalescent COVID-19.

Method: immunoSEQ multiplex PCR; TCRdb's copy keeps in-frame clones and lacks some. The sample lists 200,000 to 250,000 clones, roughly 80% occurring once. This CDR3 comprises 12 residues. Germline V gene lookup returns CDR1 SNHLY and CDR2 FYNNEI. V lost 6 bases, J lost 0 bases, and 5 bases lay in between. The sample comprised peripheral blood. The clonotype was recovered from an elderly woman with acute or convalescent COVID-19. V usage is TRBV2 and J usage is TRBJ1-1; no clear D. The DNA for the CDR3 is TGTGCCAGCAGACTTTTGAACACTGAAGCTTTCTTT. Translating it yields CASRLLNTEAFF.